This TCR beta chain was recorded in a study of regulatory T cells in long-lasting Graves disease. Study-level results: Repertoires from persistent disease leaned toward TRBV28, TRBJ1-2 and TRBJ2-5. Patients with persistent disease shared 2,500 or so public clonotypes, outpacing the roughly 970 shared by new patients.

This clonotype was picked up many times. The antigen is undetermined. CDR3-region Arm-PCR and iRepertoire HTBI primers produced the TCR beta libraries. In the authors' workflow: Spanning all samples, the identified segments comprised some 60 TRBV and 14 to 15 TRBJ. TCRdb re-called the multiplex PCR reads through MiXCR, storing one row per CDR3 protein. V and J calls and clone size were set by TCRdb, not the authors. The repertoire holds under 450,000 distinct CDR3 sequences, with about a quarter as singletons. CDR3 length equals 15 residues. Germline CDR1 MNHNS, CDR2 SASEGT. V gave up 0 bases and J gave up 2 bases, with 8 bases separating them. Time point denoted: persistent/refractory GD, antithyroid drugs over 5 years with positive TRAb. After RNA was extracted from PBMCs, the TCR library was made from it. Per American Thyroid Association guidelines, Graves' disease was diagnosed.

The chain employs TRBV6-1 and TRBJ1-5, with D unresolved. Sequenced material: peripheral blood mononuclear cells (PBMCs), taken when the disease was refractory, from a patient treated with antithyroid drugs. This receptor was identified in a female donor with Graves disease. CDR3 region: CASSEAAIGNQPQHF. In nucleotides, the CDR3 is TGTGCCAGCAGTGAAGCAGCTATAGGCAATCAGCCCCAGCATTTT.